A selection of T cell receptor beta chains follows, all from one sample in a study of blood T cell repertoires in COVID-19. Produced via immunoSEQ multiplex PCR; TCRdb's table is partial and in-frame only. This table holds hundreds of thousands of clones, 85% found once. The sequenced sample consisted of peripheral blood. All receptors come from a human donor in a cohort sampled during active COVID-19. CDR3s include the opening cysteine and the closing phenylalanine or tryptophan. The D gene is left open where the match is weak.

d_call: TRBD2
j_call: TRBJ2-5
v_call: TRBV6-5
cdr3_aa: CASRRGGGETQYF

d_call: .
j_call: TRBJ1-2
v_call: TRBV6-5
cdr3_aa: CASREAPRGSGYTF

d_call: TRBD2
j_call: TRBJ2-7
v_call: TRBV5-5
cdr3_aa: CASSPKRGWSYEQYF

d_call: .
j_call: TRBJ1-2
v_call: TRBV12-3/TRBV12-4
cdr3_aa: CASSQYRAGYTF

d_call: .
j_call: TRBJ1-1
v_call: TRBV3-1/TRBV3-2
cdr3_aa: CASSQAGQNTEAFF

d_call: TRBD2
j_call: TRBJ2-7
v_call: TRBV27
cdr3_aa: CASSLRSGGPYEQYF

d_call: TRBD1
j_call: TRBJ1-1
v_call: TRBV2
cdr3_aa: CASSQGAGAFF

d_call: TRBD1
j_call: TRBJ2-3
v_call: TRBV9
cdr3_aa: CASSPRRQGRSTDTQYF

d_call: TRBD1
j_call: TRBJ1-2
v_call: TRBV27
cdr3_aa: CASSPPGQGGGYTF

d_call: .
j_call: TRBJ1-2
v_call: TRBV7-9
cdr3_aa: CASSLLPNEGYTF

d_call: .
j_call: TRBJ2-5
v_call: TRBV5-4
cdr3_aa: CASSSPTTKTGQETQYF

d_call: .
j_call: TRBJ1-4
v_call: TRBV10-3
cdr3_aa: CAISDASSGEKLFF

d_call: .
j_call: TRBJ1-4
v_call: TRBV20-1
cdr3_aa: CSARVPEGLFF

d_call: .
j_call: TRBJ2-7
v_call: TRBV24-1
cdr3_aa: CATSDSGRGRGNEQYF

d_call: TRBD1
j_call: TRBJ2-6
v_call: TRBV5-1
cdr3_aa: CASSRGTVDSGANVLTF

d_call: .
j_call: TRBJ2-1
v_call: TRBV6-5
cdr3_aa: CASRPAGVHEQFF

d_call: .
j_call: TRBJ2-7
v_call: TRBV28
cdr3_aa: CASSLDTRRYKTDEQYF

d_call: TRBD1
j_call: TRBJ1-5
v_call: TRBV14
cdr3_aa: CASSQDRGGPQHF

d_call: .
j_call: TRBJ2-1
v_call: TRBV6-5
cdr3_aa: CASSGGYNEQFF

d_call: .
j_call: TRBJ1-1
v_call: TRBV18
cdr3_aa: CASSPSTGLNTEAFF

d_call: .
j_call: TRBJ1-2
v_call: TRBV20-1
cdr3_aa: CSASKGVEYYGYTF

d_call: TRBD1
j_call: TRBJ1-2
v_call: TRBV30
cdr3_aa: CAWSAAGGGWYGYTF

d_call: .
j_call: TRBJ1-5
v_call: TRBV30
cdr3_aa: CAWSAWGGVAQPQHF

d_call: .
j_call: TRBJ1-1
v_call: TRBV6-5
cdr3_aa: CASRLEGTEAFF